This T cell receptor beta chain was profiled in a study of CD8 T cells in Susac syndrome (dated by TCRdb to the late 2010s). Some background on the complete study: Among the sequenced Susac syndrome patients, more than 5 had clinically active disease and eight or nine were in clinical remission. At blood withdrawal, Susac syndrome patients were either therapy-naive, taking corticosteroids (in some cases with IVIg as well), or taking IVIg alone. Whether CD8+ T cell activation and differentiation in Susac syndrome was antigen driven was tested using repertoire sequencing. Overall results and qualifications from the work: The number of individuals in the TCR sequencing and HLA analysis was recognized as being relatively small. The CD4+ T cell repertoire of patients with Susac syndrome showed no detectable clonal expansion.

The junction shows trimming of 6 bases on V and 5 bases on J, plus 25 bases between the germline ends. The CDR3, from cysteine to phenylalanine, totals 17 residues. Only the CDR3 DNA is retained, 51 bases long and in frame from the first base. The germline V gene (reference sequence) provides CDR1 LNHDA and CDR2 SQIVND. Peripheral blood CD8+ and CD4+ T cells from healthy donors, Susac syndrome patients and multiple sclerosis patients were profiled by high-throughput TCR beta sequencing. Susac syndrome patients met recently defined diagnostic criteria for definite or probable disease. Bulk CD8+ and CD4+ T cells were purified by magnetic negative isolation, while CD8+ TEMRA cells were enriched using FACS. Blood was collected in EDTA tubes and processed within 24 hours, with PBMCs isolated through density gradient centrifugation. PBMCs intended for TCR sequencing were frozen in liquid nitrogen and were later thawed in a 37 degrees C water bath. The sorted or isolated CD4+, CD8+ and CD8+ TEMRA cells reached a purity of at least 90%.

Turning to this clonotype: Its antigen remains undetermined. Base qualities are missing; no much larger clone stands one base away.

RNA was extracted using the RNeasy kit, and about 0.45 to 1 microgram was reverse transcribed with random hexamers. The immunoSEQ multiplex PCR assay, covering 54 Vbeta and 13 Jbeta segments, was used to amplify TCR beta CDR3 regions. PCR amplification bias was corrected by using a synthetic template baseline for primer optimization and computational correction. Per the source publication's procedure: Reads were annotated to V, D and J genes according to IMGT and were analyzed with immunoSEQ Analyzer, with only productive sequences retained. Clonality was calculated as one minus the Shannon entropy normalized by log2 of the number of productive unique sequences. Public and private clones were assessed among the 100 most prevalent clones of each patient and control. A clone was defined as Susac-specific if it was absent from the healthy and MS cohorts, from roughly 990 published viral clones and from other ImmuneACCESS disease sequences. TCRdb reprocessed the public reads (quality trimming at Q25 with fastp, clone calling with MiXCR) and kept in-frame beta chains. All rows with the same CDR3 protein become a single entry with the most common DNA and genes. These V and J calls derive from TCRdb rather than the authors' analysis. In this sample the table shows around 170,000 distinct CDR3 sequences, more than 95% of which occur a single time. Jointly, the top ten make up about 0.12% of the sample.

What was sequenced was CD4+ T cells from PBMCs. The TCR originated in a human donor with Susac syndrome. In this chain, TRBV19 is recombined with TRBJ2-5, and possibly TRBD1, on 7 matching bases. The DNA sequence reads TGTGCCAGTAGCGGAGGGAGCACAGGGGTGATTATTGAGACCCAGTACTTC. It codes for CASSGGSTGVIIETQYF.